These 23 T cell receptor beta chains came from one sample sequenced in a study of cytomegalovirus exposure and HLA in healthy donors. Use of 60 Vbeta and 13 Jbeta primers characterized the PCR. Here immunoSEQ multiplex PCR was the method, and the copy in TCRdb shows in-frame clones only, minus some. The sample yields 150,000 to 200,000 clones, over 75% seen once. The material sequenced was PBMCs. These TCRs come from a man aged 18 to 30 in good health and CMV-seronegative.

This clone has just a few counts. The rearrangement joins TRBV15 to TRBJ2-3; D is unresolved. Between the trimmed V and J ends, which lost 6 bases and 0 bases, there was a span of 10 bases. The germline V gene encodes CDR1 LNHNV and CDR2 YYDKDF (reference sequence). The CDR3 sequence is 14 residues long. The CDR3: CATSLEPSTDTQYF. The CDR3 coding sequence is TGTGCCACCAGTCTAGAGCCTAGCACAGATACGCAGTATTTT.

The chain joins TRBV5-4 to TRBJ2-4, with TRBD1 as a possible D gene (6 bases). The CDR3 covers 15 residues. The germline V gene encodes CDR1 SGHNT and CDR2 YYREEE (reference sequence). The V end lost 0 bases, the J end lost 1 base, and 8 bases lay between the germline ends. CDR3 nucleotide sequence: TGTGCCAGCAGCTTGGCAGGGGCTGCCAAAAACATTCAGTACTTC. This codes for CASSLAGAAKNIQYF.

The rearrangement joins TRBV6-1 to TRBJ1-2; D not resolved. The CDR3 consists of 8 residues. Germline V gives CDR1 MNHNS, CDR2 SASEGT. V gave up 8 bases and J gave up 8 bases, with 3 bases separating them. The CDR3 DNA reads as TGTGCCAGCCAGGGCTACACCTTC. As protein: CASQGYTF.

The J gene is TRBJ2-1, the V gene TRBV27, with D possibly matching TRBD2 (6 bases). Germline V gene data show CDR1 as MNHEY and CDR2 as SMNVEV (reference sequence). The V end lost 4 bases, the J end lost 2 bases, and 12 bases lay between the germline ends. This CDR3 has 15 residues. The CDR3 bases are TGTGCCAGCAGTTCGCTAGCGACTCCCTACAATGAGCAGTTCTTC. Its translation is CASSSLATPYNEQFF.

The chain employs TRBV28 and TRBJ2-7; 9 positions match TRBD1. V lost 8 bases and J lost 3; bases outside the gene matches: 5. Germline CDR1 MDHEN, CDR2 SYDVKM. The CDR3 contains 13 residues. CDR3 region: CASAGTGYYEQYF. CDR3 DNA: TGTGCCAGCGCGGGGACAGGGTACTACGAGCAGTACTTC.

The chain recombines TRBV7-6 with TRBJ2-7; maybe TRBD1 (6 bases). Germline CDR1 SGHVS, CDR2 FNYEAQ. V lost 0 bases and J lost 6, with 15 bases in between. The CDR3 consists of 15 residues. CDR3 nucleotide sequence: TGTGCCAGCAGCTTAGCCCCCGGGACAATTCCCGAGCAGTACTTC. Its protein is CASSLAPGTIPEQYF. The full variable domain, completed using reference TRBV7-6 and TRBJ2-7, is GAGVSQSPRYKVTKRGQDVALRCDPISGHVSLYWYRQALGQGPEFLTYFNYEAQQDKSGLPNDRFSAERPEGSISTLTIQRTEQRDSAMYRCASSLAPGTIPEQYFGPGTRLTVT.

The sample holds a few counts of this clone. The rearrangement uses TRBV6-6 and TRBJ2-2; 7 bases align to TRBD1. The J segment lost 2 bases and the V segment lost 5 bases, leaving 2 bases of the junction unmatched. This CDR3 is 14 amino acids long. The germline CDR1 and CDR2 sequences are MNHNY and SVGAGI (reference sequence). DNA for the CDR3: TGTGCCAGCAGTCGGGACAGCAACACCGGGGAGCTGTTTTTT. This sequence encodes CASSRDSNTGELFF.

The CDR3 region has the DNA TGTGCCAGCAGCTTAGAGGGACAGGTCCCTACTAACACTGAAGCTTTCTTT. This gives the protein CASSLEGQVPTNTEAFF. This chain joins TRBV11-1 and TRBJ1-1, with 8 bases lining up with TRBD1. The CDR3 has 17 amino acids. Looked up from germline, CDR1 is SGHAT and CDR2 is FQDESV (reference sequence). The V and J ends lost 1 base and 2 bases, in that order; junction bases with no gene match: 9.

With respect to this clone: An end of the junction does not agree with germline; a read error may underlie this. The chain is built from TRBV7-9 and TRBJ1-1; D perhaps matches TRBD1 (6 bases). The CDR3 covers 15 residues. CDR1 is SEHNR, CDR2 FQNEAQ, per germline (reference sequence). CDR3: CSSSSGQHMNTEAFF. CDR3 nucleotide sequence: TGTTCCAGCAGCAGCGGACAGCACATGAACACTGAAGCTTTCTTT. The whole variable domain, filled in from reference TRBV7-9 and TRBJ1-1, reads DTGVSQNPRHKITKRGQNVTFRCDPISEHNRLYWYRQTLGQGPEFLTYFQNEAQLEKSRLLSDRFSAERPKGSFSTLEIQRTEQGDSAMYLCSSSSGQHMNTEAFFGQGTRLTVV.

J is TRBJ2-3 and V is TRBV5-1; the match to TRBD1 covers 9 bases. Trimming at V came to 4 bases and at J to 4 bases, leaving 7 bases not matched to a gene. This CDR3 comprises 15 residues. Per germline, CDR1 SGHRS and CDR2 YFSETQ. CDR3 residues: CASSTTGQGADTQYF. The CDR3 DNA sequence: TGCGCCAGCAGCACCACGGGACAGGGAGCAGATACGCAGTATTTT.

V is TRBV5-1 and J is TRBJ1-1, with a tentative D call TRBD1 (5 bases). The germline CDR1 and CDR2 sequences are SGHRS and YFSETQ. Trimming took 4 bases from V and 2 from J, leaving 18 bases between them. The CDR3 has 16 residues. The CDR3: CASSARVRLDNTEAFF. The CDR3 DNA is TGCGCCAGCAGCGCCAGGGTAAGGCTTGATAACACTGAAGCTTTCTTT.

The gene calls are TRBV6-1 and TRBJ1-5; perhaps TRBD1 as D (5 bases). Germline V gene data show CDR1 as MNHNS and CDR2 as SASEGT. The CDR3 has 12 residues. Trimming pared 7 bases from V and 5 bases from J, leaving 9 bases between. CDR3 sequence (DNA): TGTGCCAGCAAGGCGGGGGATCAGCCCCAGCATTTT. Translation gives CASKAGDQPQHF.

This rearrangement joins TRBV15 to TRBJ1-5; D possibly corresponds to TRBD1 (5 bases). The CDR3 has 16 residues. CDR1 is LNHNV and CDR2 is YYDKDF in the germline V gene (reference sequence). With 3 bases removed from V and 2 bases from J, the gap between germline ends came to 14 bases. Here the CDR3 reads CATSRGSGERNQPQHF. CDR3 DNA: TGTGCCACCAGCAGGGGTTCGGGGGAGCGCAATCAGCCCCAGCATTTT.

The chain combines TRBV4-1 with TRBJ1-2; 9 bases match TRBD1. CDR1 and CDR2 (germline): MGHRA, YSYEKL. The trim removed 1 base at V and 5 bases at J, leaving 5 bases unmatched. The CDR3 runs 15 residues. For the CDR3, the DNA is TGCGCCAGCAGCCAAGCAACAGGGGGCGTTTATGGCTACACCTTC. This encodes CASSQATGGVYGYTF.

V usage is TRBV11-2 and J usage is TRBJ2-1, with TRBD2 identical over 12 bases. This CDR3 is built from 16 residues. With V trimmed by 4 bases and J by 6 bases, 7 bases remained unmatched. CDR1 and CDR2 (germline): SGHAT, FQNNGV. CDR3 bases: TGTGCCAGCAGCTCCTCTAGCGGGGGGGTCGCCAATGAGCAGTTCTTC. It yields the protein CASSSSSGGVANEQFF.

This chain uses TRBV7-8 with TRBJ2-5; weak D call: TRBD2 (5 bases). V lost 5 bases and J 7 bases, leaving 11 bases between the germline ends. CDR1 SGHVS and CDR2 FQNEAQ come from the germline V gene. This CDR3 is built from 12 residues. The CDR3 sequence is CASSTSGGTQYF. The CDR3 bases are TGTGCCAGCAGCACATCCGGAGGGACCCAGTACTTC.

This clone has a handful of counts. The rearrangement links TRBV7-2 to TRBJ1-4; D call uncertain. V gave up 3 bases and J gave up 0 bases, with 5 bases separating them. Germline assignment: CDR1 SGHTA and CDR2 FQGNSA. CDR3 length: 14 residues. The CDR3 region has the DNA TGTGCCAGCAGCTTGTCTGCAACTAATGAAAAACTGTTTTTT. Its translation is CASSLSATNEKLFF.

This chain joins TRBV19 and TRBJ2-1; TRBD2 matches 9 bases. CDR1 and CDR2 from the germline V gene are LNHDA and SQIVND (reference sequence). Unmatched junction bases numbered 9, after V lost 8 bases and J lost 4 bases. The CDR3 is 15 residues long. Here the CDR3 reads CASGPSSGIYNEQFF. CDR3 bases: TGTGCCAGTGGGCCGTCTAGCGGGATTTACAATGAGCAGTTCTTC.

This chain's CDR3 is CASSSQGAVNEKLFF. The CDR3 coding sequence is TGTGCCAGTAGTTCACAGGGGGCAGTTAATGAAAAACTGTTTTTT. This chain uses TRBV19 with TRBJ1-4, with 9 bases lining up with TRBD1. This CDR3 comprises 15 residues. V trimming: 5 bases; J trimming: 4 bases; junction bases outside the gene matches: 5. The germline gives CDR1 LNHDA, CDR2 SQIVND (reference sequence).

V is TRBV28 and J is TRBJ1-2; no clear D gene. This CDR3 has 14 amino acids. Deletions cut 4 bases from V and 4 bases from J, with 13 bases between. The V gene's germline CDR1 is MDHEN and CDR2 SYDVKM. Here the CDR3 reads CASSSKDGVYGYTF. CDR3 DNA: TGTGCCAGCAGTTCGAAGGACGGGGTCTATGGCTACACCTTC.

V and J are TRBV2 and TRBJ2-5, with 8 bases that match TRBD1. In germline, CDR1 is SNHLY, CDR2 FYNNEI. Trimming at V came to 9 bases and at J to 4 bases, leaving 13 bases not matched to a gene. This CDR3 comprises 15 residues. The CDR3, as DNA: TGTGCCAGTGAAGTGGGGCAGGGGGCGGCAGAGACCCAGTACTTC. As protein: CASEVGQGAAETQYF.

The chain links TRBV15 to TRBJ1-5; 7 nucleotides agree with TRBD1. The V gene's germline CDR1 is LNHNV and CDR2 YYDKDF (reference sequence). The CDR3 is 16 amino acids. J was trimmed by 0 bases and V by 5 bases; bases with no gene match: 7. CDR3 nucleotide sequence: TGTGCCACCAGCGTCCTGACAGGGCATAGCAATCAGCCCCAGCATTTT. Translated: CATSVLTGHSNQPQHF.

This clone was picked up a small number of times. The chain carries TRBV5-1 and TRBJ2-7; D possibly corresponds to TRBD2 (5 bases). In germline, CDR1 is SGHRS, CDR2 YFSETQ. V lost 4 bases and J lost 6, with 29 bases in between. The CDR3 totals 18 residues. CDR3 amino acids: CASSHRPVGISQRPEQYF. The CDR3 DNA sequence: TGCGCCAGCAGCCACCGCCCCGTCGGGATCTCACAGCGACCCGAGCAGTACTTC. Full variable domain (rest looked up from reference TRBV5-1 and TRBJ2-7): KAGVTQTPRYLIKTRGQQVTLSCSPISGHRSVSWYQQTPGQGLQFLFEYFSETQRNKGNFPGRFSGRQFSNSRSEMNVSTLELGDSALYLCASSHRPVGISQRPEQYFGPGTRLTVT.